This TCR beta chain came from a study of blood T cell repertoires in COVID-19. In the study overall: COVID-19 samples, acute and convalescent, were from the United States, Italy and Spain. Sources were T cells, B-cell-depleted T cells, or PBMCs; the material itself was cDNA or gDNA.

Germline V CDR1 and CDR2: SGDLS, YYNGEE. Trimming removed 4 bases from V and 4 bases from J; junction bases left unmatched: 4. The CDR3 sequence is 13 residues long. Authors' analysis steps: Amplifying reference gene primers gave estimates of nucleated cell counts. Repertoires were generated with immunoSEQ multiplex PCR, while TCRdb's copy carries only in-frame clones and drops some. That table furnishes V, J and clone size, whereas the DNA furnished D and trimming. The table shows fewer than 35,000 clones, with almost 90% occurring only once. The sequencing sample was made of peripheral blood. The chain employs TRBV9 and TRBJ2-5, with TRBD1 matching 7 bases. The TCR was taken from a man in his sixties with active COVID-19. This chain's CDR3 is CASSRGGRETQYF. As DNA, the CDR3 is TGTGCCAGCAGCCGAGGGGGCCGAGAGACCCAGTACTTC. The variable domain in full, completed from reference TRBV9 and TRBJ2-5, reads DSGVTQTPKHLITATGQRVTLRCSPRSGDLSVYWYQQSLDQGLQFLIQYYNGEERAKGNILERFSAQQFPDLHSELNLSSLELGDSALYFCASSRGGRETQYFGPGTRLLVL.